These 15 T cell receptor beta chains originate from one sample sequenced in a study of spatial heterogeneity in lung cancer. TCRdb reanalysed the 5' RACE reads using MiXCR and keeps one entry per CDR3 protein. The table shows about 85,000 distinct CDR3 sequences, with approximately 20% occurring only once. Time point meaning: sample taken at primary tumor resection. Sequencing was performed on whole RNA extracted from tumor and nontumor lung tissue, or from frozen PBMC, and the material was left unsorted. The input for sequencing was PBMCs, taken at surgery. The origin of the receptors is a male donor with early-stage non-small cell lung cancer.

This clonotype was seen only a few times. The genes are TRBV19 and TRBJ2-2; possibly TRBD2 for D (5 bases). V shed 7 bases and J shed 5 bases, with 17 bases lying between them. Germline V gene lookup returns CDR1 LNHDA and CDR2 SQIVND (reference sequence). The CDR3 has 15 amino acids. The CDR3 protein is CASTSGVFKTGELFF. The CDR3 bases are TGTGCCAGTACGAGCGGCGTCTTTAAAACCGGGGAGCTGTTTTTT.

In this sample, this clonotype turned up a few times. The V call is TRBV28, the J call TRBJ2-5, with 8 bases that match TRBD2. Looked up from germline, CDR1 is MDHEN and CDR2 is SYDVKM. V lost 4 bases to trimming and J lost 5 bases; unmatched junction nucleotides: 12. This CDR3 region has 16 residues. The CDR3 DNA reads as TGTGCCAGCAGTTCATTCCTTAGCGGGATTCGGGAGACCCAGTACTTC. It encodes CASSSFLSGIRETQYF.

This chain joins TRBV30 and TRBJ2-7; unclear D gene. Trimming cost V 2 bases and J 3 bases, with 8 bases left between them. The CDR3 is made up of 12 amino acids. The germline CDR1 and CDR2 sequences are GTSNPN and SVGIG (reference sequence). CDR3 sequence (DNA): TGTGCCTGGAGTCGTGGCGGCTACGAGCAGTACTTC. This sequence encodes CAWSRGGYEQYF.

This chain's CDR3 is CASSLRPDTQYF. CDR3 DNA: TGTGCCAGCAGCTTGCGTCCAGATACGCAGTATTTT. The rearrangement links TRBV7-9 to TRBJ2-3; unclear D gene. V gave up 3 bases and J gave up 4 bases, with 5 bases separating them. CDR3 length equals 12 residues. The germline gives CDR1 SEHNR, CDR2 FQNEAQ (reference sequence).

This clonotype came up many times. The chain has TRBV4-2 and TRBJ2-3; D is possibly TRBD1 (6 bases). The V end lost 1 base, the J end lost 2 bases, and 13 bases lay between the germline ends. The CDR3 is 16 amino acids. Per germline, CDR1 LGHNA and CDR2 YNFKEQ. In DNA, the CDR3 is TGTGCCAGCAGCCAAGGGCAGGGGCGTTCCACAGATACGCAGTATTTT. Its translation is CASSQGQGRSTDTQYF.

This clonotype was observed at least ten times. V gene TRBV20-1 combines with J gene TRBJ2-5; a possible D gene is TRBD1 (5 bases). The germline gives CDR1 DFQATT, CDR2 SNEGSKA (reference sequence). V lost 4 bases, J lost 4 bases, and 10 bases lay in between. CDR3 length equals 12 residues. The CDR3 is CSAIRRVETQYF. CDR3 sequence (DNA): TGCAGTGCTATTCGCAGGGTAGAGACCCAGTACTTC.

The chain joins TRBV28 to TRBJ2-1, with 10 bases lining up with TRBD2. The CDR3 extends over 15 amino acids. Germline V gives CDR1 MDHEN, CDR2 SYDVKM. The V and J ends lost 5 bases and 10 bases, in that order; junction bases with no gene match: 11. The CDR3 loop is CASSASGRASREQFF. The CDR3 DNA follows: TGTGCCAGCAGTGCCAGCGGGAGGGCTTCCAGGGAGCAGTTCTTC.

A few counts support this clonotype. CDR3 amino acids: CASSSVRGTTGELFF. Here the CDR3 DNA reads TGTGCCAGCAGCTCGGTTAGGGGGACCACCGGGGAGCTGTTTTTT. J is TRBJ2-2 and V is TRBV7-3; weak D call: TRBD1 (6 bases). Germline values: CDR1 SGHTA, CDR2 FQGTGA. Trimming took off 4 bases at V and 4 bases at J, with 13 bases between the two ends. The CDR3 length is 15 residues.

The genes are TRBV20-1 and TRBJ1-1; TRBD1 matches at 9 bases. Germline CDR1 is DFQATT and CDR2 is SNEGSKA (reference sequence). The CDR3 loop spans 15 amino acids. The V gene end was trimmed by 5 bases and the J gene end by 1 base; junction bases not matched to a gene: 8. In nucleotides, the CDR3 is TGCAGTGCTCGGGACAGGGAAAGGGCGAACACTGAAGCTTTCTTT. Amino acids: CSARDRERANTEAFF.

The chain has TRBV5-1 and TRBJ2-1; D possibly corresponds to TRBD2 (5 bases). This CDR3 spans 14 amino acids. V lost 4 bases to trimming and J lost 8 bases, with 16 bases between them. Germline CDR1 SGHRS, CDR2 YFSETQ. CDR3 nucleotides: TGCGCCAGCAGCATAGGAGGAGTGAGGGATGAGCAGTTCTTC. This encodes CASSIGGVRDEQFF.

The CDR3, as DNA: TGCAGCCAGGGGGGGTACGAGCAGTACTTC. Protein: CSQGGYEQYF. The rearrangement links TRBV29-1 to TRBJ2-7; D could derive from TRBD1 or TRBD2 (7 bases each). This CDR3 contains 10 residues. The germline gives CDR1 SQVTM, CDR2 ANQGSEA. Trimming cost V 8 bases and J 4 bases, with 9 bases left between them.

This CDR3 is CASSYRQSSYEQYF. CDR3 bases: TGTGCCAGCAGCTACCGGCAGAGCTCCTACGAGCAGTACTTC. The chain combines TRBV6-5 with TRBJ2-7, with unresolved D. Germline assignment: CDR1 MNHEY and CDR2 SVGAGI. CDR3 length: 14 amino acids. V was trimmed by 6 bases and J by 0 bases, leaving 12 bases between them.

The sample holds one count of this clonotype. The DNA of the CDR3 is TGTGCCAGCAGACCCTGGGGGGGGGCGGCCACTGAAGCTTTCTTT. This encodes CASRPWGGAATEAFF. The chain uses TRBV6-1 and TRBJ1-1; the D gene is possibly TRBD1 (6 bases). The V gene's germline CDR1 is MNHNS and CDR2 SASEGT. Trimming cost V 6 bases and J 4 bases, with 18 bases left between them. The CDR3 is 15 amino acids.

The sample holds many counts of this clonotype. The gene calls are TRBV24-1 and TRBJ1-5, with 9 bases matching TRBD1. The CDR3 has 15 residues. CDR1 is KGHDR and CDR2 is SFDVKD in the germline V gene. V was pared by 0 bases and J by 7 bases, with 3 bases of the junction left unmatched. The CDR3 loop reads CATSDLTGGRQPQHF. DNA for the CDR3: TGTGCCACCAGTGATTTGACAGGGGGCAGGCAGCCCCAGCATTTT.

This clonotype was seen more than once but under ten times. V gene TRBV20-1 combines with J gene TRBJ1-3, with D perhaps TRBD1 (5 bases). This CDR3 spans 14 amino acids. Germline V CDR1 and CDR2: DFQATT, SNEGSKA (reference sequence). Deletions cut 5 bases from V and 3 bases from J, with 14 bases between. CDR3 nucleotides: TGCAGTGCTGAGGCCCAGGGTTATGGAAACACCATATATTTT. It encodes CSAEAQGYGNTIYF.